This T cell receptor (beta chain) was sequenced in a study of CD8 T cells in ankylosing spondylitis. General observations from the study: Those disease-linked clones were CD8+; they were also relatively rare in peripheral blood. It appeared that ankylosing spondylitis blood was characterized by a TCR beta motif of about eight highly homologous variants. Certain motif variants had earlier been reported in reactive arthritis synovial fluid and blood.

Turning to this clonotype: The antigen remains unidentified.

The CDR3 sequence is 15 residues long. Germline V CDR1 and CDR2: MNHEY, SVGAGI. V shed 2 bases and J 2 bases; nucleotides not matched to a gene: 3. Quantitative 5'-RACE was performed with molecular barcodes, and it yielded the TCR beta libraries. TCRdb re-called the 5' RACE reads through MiXCR, storing one row per CDR3 protein. The table has about 130,000 distinct CDR3 sequences, roughly an eighth seen once. Sample: blood, either unsorted or a sorted T cell fraction (not recorded which). The sequence was obtained from a female donor with ankylosing spondylitis or in good health (not recorded which). The rearrangement uses TRBV6-5 and TRBJ2-7; 10 bases are a match to TRBD1. CDR3 sequence (DNA): TGTGCCAGCAGTTACCGCGGGACAGGGGCCTACGAGCAGTACTTC. This translates into CASSYRGTGAYEQYF.